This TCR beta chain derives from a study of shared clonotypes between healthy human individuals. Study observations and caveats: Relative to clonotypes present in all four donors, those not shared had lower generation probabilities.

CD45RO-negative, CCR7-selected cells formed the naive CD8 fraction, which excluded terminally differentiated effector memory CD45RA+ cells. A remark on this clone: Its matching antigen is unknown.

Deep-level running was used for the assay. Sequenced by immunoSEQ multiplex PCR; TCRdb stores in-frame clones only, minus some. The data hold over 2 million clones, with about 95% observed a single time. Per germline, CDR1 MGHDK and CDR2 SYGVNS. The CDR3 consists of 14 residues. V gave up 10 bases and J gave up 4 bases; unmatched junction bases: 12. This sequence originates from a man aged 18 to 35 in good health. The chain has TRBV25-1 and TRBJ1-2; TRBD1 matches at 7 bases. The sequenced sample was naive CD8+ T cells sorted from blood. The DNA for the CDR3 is TGTGCCATCGAATTCCCCGGGACAGTCTATGGCTACACCTTC. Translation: CAIEFPGTVYGYTF.